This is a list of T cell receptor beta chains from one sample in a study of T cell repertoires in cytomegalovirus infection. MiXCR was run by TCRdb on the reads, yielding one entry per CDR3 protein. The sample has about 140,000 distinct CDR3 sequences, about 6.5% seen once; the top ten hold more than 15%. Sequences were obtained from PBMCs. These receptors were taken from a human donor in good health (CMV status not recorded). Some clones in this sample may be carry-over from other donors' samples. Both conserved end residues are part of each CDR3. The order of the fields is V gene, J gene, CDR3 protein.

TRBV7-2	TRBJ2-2	CASSLAGGPNTGELFF
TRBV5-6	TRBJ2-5	CASSLDGPGVQETQYF
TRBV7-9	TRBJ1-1	CASSLRGADTEAFF
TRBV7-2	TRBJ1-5	CASSSPRDRMSNQPQHF
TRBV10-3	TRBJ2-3	CAISLLAGRGTQYF
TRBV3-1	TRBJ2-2	CASSPRGLPAEELFF
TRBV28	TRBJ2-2	CASSSPARVLGGELFF
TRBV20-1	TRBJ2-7	CSARVTANYEQYF
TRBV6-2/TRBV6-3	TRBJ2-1	CASSYQSSYNEQFF
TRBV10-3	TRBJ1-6	CAISESRALGSYNSPLHF
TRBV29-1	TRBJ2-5	CSVGGGRFGQTQYF
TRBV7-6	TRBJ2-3	CASSLEIGRGNYF
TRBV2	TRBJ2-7	CASRDRVRSYEQYF
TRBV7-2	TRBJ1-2	CASSLGAGIANYGYTF
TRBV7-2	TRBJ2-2	CASSSPGPMNTGELFF
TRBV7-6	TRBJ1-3	CASGFGDSGNTIYF
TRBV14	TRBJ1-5	CASSQGGFQPQHF
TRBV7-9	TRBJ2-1	CASSTRLAGDGEQFF